Sequencing of this T cell receptor (beta chain) was carried out in a study of T-cell reconstitution after alpha-beta-depleted transplantation in children. General study points: A year had passed since transplant, and T-cell counts and diversity by then came mostly from newly produced T cells. The study traced high day-60 TCRbeta diversity in some patients to surviving recipient T cells and thymic progenitors.

Unique molecular identifiers were incorporated when the TCRbeta library was constructed. TCRdb ran MiXCR on the PCR reads and lists one entry per CDR3 protein. Of around 420,000 distinct CDR3 sequences listed, around 15% are singletons. The trim removed 0 bases at V and 9 bases at J, leaving 13 bases unmatched. This CDR3 has 17 residues. The germline V gene encodes CDR1 LGHNA and CDR2 YNFKEQ. This clonotype was counted only a few times. Its antigen is unidentified. The material was PBMCs, mostly from graft donor cells, obtained 360 days after TCRalphabeta/CD19-depleted stem cell transplant. This chain connects TRBV4-2 to TRBJ2-1, with 8 positions matching TRBD2. The receptor was isolated from a boy under three years old who had a stem cell transplant for Wiskott-Aldrich syndrome, so the T cells may come from the graft donor. CDR3 residues: CASSQDAVGLAAVEQFF. For the CDR3, the DNA is TGTGCCAGCAGCCAAGATGCGGTTGGACTAGCAGCGGTTGAGCAGTTCTTC.